This TCR beta chain is from a study of blood T cell repertoires in COVID-19. Some clones are missing from TCRdb's copy, which holds only in-frame ones; the method was immunoSEQ multiplex PCR. The sample has approximately 250,000 clones; 85% are singletons. Per germline, CDR1 MNHEY and CDR2 SVGAGI. V was pared by 6 bases and J by 4 bases, with 13 bases between. The CDR3 runs 14 residues. This clonotype was obtained from a woman in her forties or fifties with acute COVID-19. The sequenced material came from PBMCs or T cells enriched from blood (not recorded which). This chain links TRBV6-5 with TRBJ2-1; D is possibly TRBD2 (5 bases). The CDR3 loop reads CASSSRSDYNEQFF. The CDR3 DNA follows: TGTGCCAGCAGCTCCCGTAGCGATTACAATGAGCAGTTCTTC.